This T cell receptor beta chain was captured by sequencing in a study of T-cell memory formation after mild COVID-19. Whole-study findings and limits: Clones contracting over day 15 to 85 were CD4/CD8 balanced, with later expanders leaning CD4+. Cross-reactive memory appears to have joined, as suggested by some responding clones showing up in pre-infection memory.

About this clonotype itself: The antigen is undetermined.

This CDR3 comprises 14 residues. Trimming removed 3 bases at V and 3 bases at J, with 9 bases between. From the 5' RACE reads, TCRdb called clonotypes with MiXCR, one entry per CDR3 protein. Among approximately 270,000 distinct CDR3 sequences, under 20% were seen once, and the ten largest hold 23%. The rearrangement joins TRBV12-3 or TRBV12-4 to TRBJ1-5; D is undetermined. The clonotype originates from a young man who had mild COVID-19 (a few samples of this study predate the infection). Cell type and time point are not known. Sequenced: PBMCs or a T cell subset sorted from them (not recorded which). The CDR3 region is CASSFVADNQPQHF. The CDR3 coding sequence is TGTGCCAGCAGTTTTGTGGCAGACAATCAGCCCCAGCATTTT.